These T cell receptor beta chains were read from a single sample in a study of shared clonotypes between healthy human individuals. Sequencing was performed with immunoSEQ multiplex PCR; in TCRdb, only in-frame clones are kept and a portion is missing. The sample yields 2,500,000 or so clones, over 85% seen once. The sample taken for sequencing was naive CD4+ T cells sorted from blood. The receptors were gathered from a young man in good health. The CDR3 runs from the conserved cysteine through the conserved F or W. The D gene is left open where the match is weak. Clone size is given for some rows only: seen once, a few or many times, or a class if the clone is expanded.

>-|TRBV18|-|TRBJ2-2
TGTGCCAGCTCACCTTGGAGGTTGGATCACGGGGAGCTGTTTTTT
CASSPWRLDHGELFF
>TRBD2|TRBV6-5|-|TRBJ2-7
TGTGCCAGCAGTTACGCGGGAGGCGGCTACGAGCAGTACTTC
CASSYAGGGYEQYF
>TRBD2|TRBV2|-|TRBJ2-2
TGTGCCAGCAGAGGGACTAGCGGGAACACCGGGGAGCTGTTTTTT
CASRGTSGNTGELFF
>TRBD1|TRBV2|-|TRBJ1-4
TGTGCCAGCAGTGCGCCACCGGGACAGTTACCCGCAACTAATGAAAAACTGTTTTTT
CASSAPPGQLPATNEKLFF
>TRBD1|TRBV6-5|-|TRBJ2-1
TGTGCCAGCAGTTCCCCGGGACAGGGGAATGAGCAGTTCTTC
CASSSPGQGNEQFF
>-|TRBV25-1|-|TRBJ2-4
TGTGCCAGTTCCGCCGCAGGGTCCGCAAACATTCAGTACTTC
CASSAAGSANIQYF
>TRBD2|TRBV5-1|-|TRBJ2-7
TGCGCCAGCAAGGGAGAAATAAGCGGGAAACTTCCCTACGAGCAGTACTTC
CASKGEISGKLPYEQYF
>TRBD1|TRBV5-1|-|TRBJ1-5
TGCGCCAGCAGCCCGGGACAGGGGGCGAATCAGCCCCAGCATTTT
CASSPGQGANQPQHF
>TRBD2|TRBV27|-|TRBJ2-5
TGTGCCAGCAGTCCTGGACTAGCGCGGGAGACCCAGTACTTC
CASSPGLARETQYF
>TRBD2|TRBV4-3|-|TRBJ2-1
TGCGCCAGCAGCCAAGAACCGGGGGGCAATGAGCAGTTCTTC
CASSQEPGGNEQFF
>-|TRBV18|-|TRBJ1-6
TGTGCCAGCTCAGTCTGGACAGAGAATTCACCCCTCCACTTT
CASSVWTENSPLHF
>TRBD2|TRBV9|-|TRBJ2-3
TGTGCCAGCAGCGTTCGGGGGGGCCGCTCAGATACGCAGTATTTT
CASSVRGGRSDTQYF
>-|TRBV7-9|-|TRBJ2-3
TGTGCCAGCAGCCCCTTGCGCGGGCTTCTCACAGATACGCAGTATTTT
CASSPLRGLLTDTQYF
>-|TRBV4-1|once|TRBJ2-1
TGCGCCAGCAGTCACGGAGGGACGGGCAATGAGCAGTTCTTC
CASSHGGTGNEQFF
>TRBD2|TRBV4-2|-|TRBJ2-5
TGTGCCAGCAGCCAAGCAGGGCTAGCGGGGGTAGAGACCCAGTACTTC
CASSQAGLAGVETQYF
>TRBD1|TRBV4-3|-|TRBJ2-4
TGCGCCAGCAGCCAAGATTCAGGGACAGGGTCGAAGCTAGCCAAAAACATTCAGTACTTC
CASSQDSGTGSKLAKNIQYF
>-|TRBV21-1|once|TRBJ2-5
TGTGCCAGCAGCAAAGGGGGAGGGAGTCAAGAGACCCAGTACTTC
CASSKGGGSQETQYF
>-|TRBV19|-|TRBJ2-1
TGTGCCAGTAGTTTGGGGGGGGCCCCCTACAATGAGCAGTTCTTC
CASSLGGAPYNEQFF
>TRBD1|TRBV18|-|TRBJ2-3
TGTGCCAGCTCACCACCGGGACAGGCCTTCGCAGATACGCAGTATTTT
CASSPPGQAFADTQYF
>-|TRBV18|-|TRBJ1-2
TGTGCCAGCTCACAGGGCTTCGAGGACTATGGCTACACCTTC
CASSQGFEDYGYTF
>-|TRBV2|-|TRBJ1-3
TGTGCCAGCAGCGAAATGACTGATTCTGGAAACACCATATATTTT
CASSEMTDSGNTIYF
>-|TRBV11-3|once|TRBJ1-2
TGTGCCAGCAGCTTATACGGACAGTGGGGTTTCAACTATGGCTACACCTTC
CASSLYGQWGFNYGYTF
>TRBD1|TRBV18|-|TRBJ2-7
TGTGCCAGCTCACCACCGGCTCAGGGGGCCTACGAGCAGTACTTC
CASSPPAQGAYEQYF
>-|TRBV11-2|-|TRBJ2-3
TGTGCCAGCAGCTTAACGGCCCCCGGCTCGGATACGCAGTATTTT
CASSLTAPGSDTQYF
>TRBD1|TRBV10-3|-|TRBJ2-7
TGTGCCATCAGCTCCGGGACAGGGGTCTTCGAGCAGTACTTC
CAISSGTGVFEQYF
>TRBD2|TRBV7-3|-|TRBJ2-3
TGTGCCAGCAGCTTATTTGAGACGGGGGGAGCAGATACGCAGTATTTT
CASSLFETGGADTQYF
>-|TRBV11-1|-|TRBJ1-1
TGTGCCAGCAGCTTTGGGGGATCGAACACTGAAGCTTTCTTT
CASSFGGSNTEAFF